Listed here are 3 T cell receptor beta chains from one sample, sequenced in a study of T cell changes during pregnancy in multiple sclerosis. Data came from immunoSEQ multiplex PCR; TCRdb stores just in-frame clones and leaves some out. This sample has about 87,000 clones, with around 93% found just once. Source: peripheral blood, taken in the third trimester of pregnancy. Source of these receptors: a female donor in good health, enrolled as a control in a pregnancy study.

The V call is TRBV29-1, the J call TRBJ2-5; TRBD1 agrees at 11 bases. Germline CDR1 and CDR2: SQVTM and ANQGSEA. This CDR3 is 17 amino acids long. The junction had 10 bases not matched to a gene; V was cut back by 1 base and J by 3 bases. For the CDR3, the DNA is TGCAGCGTTGAAGGACTCCGGGACAGGGGGTTTAAAGAGACCCAGTACTTC. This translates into CSVEGLRDRGFKETQYF.

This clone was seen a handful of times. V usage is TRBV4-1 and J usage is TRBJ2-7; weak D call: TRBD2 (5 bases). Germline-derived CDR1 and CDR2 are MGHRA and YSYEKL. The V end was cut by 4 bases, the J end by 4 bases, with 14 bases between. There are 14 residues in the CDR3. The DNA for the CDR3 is TGCGCCAGCAGCCCCCGGGGTGGCCCTTACGAGCAGTACTTC. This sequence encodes CASSPRGGPYEQYF.

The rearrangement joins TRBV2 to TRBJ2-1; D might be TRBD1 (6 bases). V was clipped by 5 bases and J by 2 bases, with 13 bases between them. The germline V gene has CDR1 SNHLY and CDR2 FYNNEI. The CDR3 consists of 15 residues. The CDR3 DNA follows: TGTGCCAGCAGTTCCCAACAGGGCGCCTACAATGAGCAGTTCTTC. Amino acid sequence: CASSSQQGAYNEQFF.